Shown below are 15 T cell receptor beta chains from a single sample sequenced in a study of blood T cell repertoires in COVID-19 (dated by TCRdb to the early 2020s). Libraries were constructed by the immunoSEQ multiplex PCR assay. TCRdb provides this immuneACCESS table in a form limited to in-frame rearrangements. Some clones are lacking; in checked studies, under half of them reflect an unresolved V gene, and why the rest are absent is not known. For this sample the table gives 140,000 or so clones, of which around 89% were detected only once. Under 3% of the sample rests with the top ten. The sequenced sample was peripheral blood. These receptors were collected from a human donor with COVID-19, enrolled during active disease. The donor label of this sample is uncertain.

The chain is built from TRBV18 and TRBJ1-1, with D unresolved. This CDR3 spans 14 amino acids. Germline V gives CDR1 KGHSH, CDR2 LQKENI. V lost 6 bases, J lost 3 bases, and 14 bases lay in between. This CDR3 reads CASSNLESYTEAFF. CDR3 nucleotide sequence: TGTGCCAGCTCGAACTTAGAGTCGTACACTGAAGCTTTCTTT.

The chain carries TRBV5-1 and TRBJ2-1; 9 positions agree with TRBD2. The CDR3 runs to 16 residues. Germline V gene lookup returns CDR1 SGHRS and CDR2 YFSETQ. V lost 1 base and J lost 2; bases outside the gene matches: 4. CDR3 sequence: CASSLSAGGTYNEQFF. CDR3 in DNA: TGCGCCAGCAGCTTGTCCGCGGGGGGGACCTACAATGAGCAGTTCTTC. Full variable domain (outside the CDR3, taken from reference TRBV5-1 and TRBJ2-1): KAGVTQTPRYLIKTRGQQVTLSCSPISGHRSVSWYQQTPGQGLQFLFEYFSETQRNKGNFPGRFSGRQFSNSRSEMNVSTLELGDSALYLCASSLSAGGTYNEQFFGPGTRLTVL.

This chain joins TRBV3-1 (or the pseudogene TRBV3-2) and TRBJ1-5; 9 bases line up with TRBD1. The CDR3 is 15 amino acids. V dropped 2 bases and J dropped 9; count of bases not matched to a gene: 8. The germline V gene encodes CDR1 LGHDT and CDR2 YNNKEL (reference sequence). This CDR3 is CASSQTGGLIGPQHF. In DNA form, the CDR3 reads TGTGCCAGCAGCCAAACAGGGGGCTTAATAGGGCCCCAGCATTTT.

V gene TRBV19 combines with J gene TRBJ2-5; 7 positions agree with TRBD1. Germline assignment: CDR1 LNHDA and CDR2 SQIVND (reference sequence). J gave up 3 bases and V 3 bases, and 10 bases lay outside the gene matches. The CDR3 contains 16 residues. CDR3 loop: CASSMWGRQGEETQYF. The CDR3 DNA reads TGTGCCAGTAGTATGTGGGGGCGACAGGGTGAAGAGACCCAGTACTTC.

This clone was seen just once. The rearrangement uses TRBV11-1 and TRBJ2-7, with 7 bases lining up with TRBD2. Germline V lookup: CDR1 SGHAT, CDR2 FQDESV (reference sequence). V shed 5 bases and J 6 bases; nucleotides not matched to a gene: 4. The CDR3 is 12 residues long. CDR3 amino acids: CASSQGRGEQYF. The DNA of the CDR3 is TGTGCCAGCAGCCAAGGGAGGGGCGAGCAGTACTTC. Looking up the rest from reference TRBV11-1 and TRBJ2-7 gives the full variable domain: EAEVAQSPRYKITEKSQAVAFWCDPISGHATLYWYRQILGQGPELLVQFQDESVVDDSQLPKDRFSAERLKGVDSTLKIQPAELGDSAMYLCASSQGRGEQYFGPGTRLTVT.

The chain joins TRBV7-3 to TRBJ1-1; D not resolved. Germline-derived CDR1 and CDR2 are SGHTA and FQGTGA. The CDR3 spans 14 residues. V shed 1 base and J shed 1 base, with 7 bases lying between them. The chain's CDR3 is CASSLMSKNTEAFF. Here the CDR3 DNA reads TGTGCCAGCAGCTTAATGTCTAAGAACACTGAAGCTTTCTTT.

This clone was counted a single time. The rearrangement links TRBV5-1 to TRBJ2-5; 7 bases fit TRBD1. The V gene's germline CDR1 is SGHRS and CDR2 YFSETQ. Trimming removed 5 bases from V and 2 bases from J; junction bases left unmatched: 6. The CDR3 is 14 residues long. The chain's CDR3 is CASRFPGQQETQYF. The CDR3 DNA is TGCGCCAGCAGGTTCCCGGGACAGCAAGAGACCCAGTACTTC.

The V gene is TRBV4-1, the J gene TRBJ2-1; 7 bases fit TRBD1. In germline, CDR1 is MGHRA, CDR2 YSYEKL. The CDR3 is 13 residues long. Unmatched junction bases numbered 7, after V lost 2 bases and J lost 12 bases. Here the CDR3 reads CASSQQTGAWQFF. CDR3 sequence (DNA): TGCGCCAGCAGCCAACAAACAGGGGCTTGGCAGTTCTTC.

This clone was detected once. This sequence joins TRBV9 and TRBJ1-1; TRBD1 matches at 7 bases. The CDR3 length is 15 residues. Germline CDR1 and CDR2: SGDLS and YYNGEE. J was trimmed by 3 bases and V by 3 bases; bases with no gene match: 8. The CDR3 is CASSGRQGLYTEAFF. For the CDR3, the DNA is TGTGCCAGCAGCGGGCGACAGGGACTTTACACTGAAGCTTTCTTT. Full variable domain (outside the CDR3, taken from reference TRBV9 and TRBJ1-1): DSGVTQTPKHLITATGQRVTLRCSPRSGDLSVYWYQQSLDQGLQFLIQYYNGEERAKGNILERFSAQQFPDLHSELNLSSLELGDSALYFCASSGRQGLYTEAFFGQGTRLTVV.

This rearrangement joins TRBV6-5 to TRBJ1-1, with D tentatively TRBD1 (6 bases). CDR3 length: 15 residues. Germline-derived CDR1 and CDR2 are MNHEY and SVGAGI. Trimming took 4 bases from V and 5 from J, leaving 17 bases between them. The CDR3 DNA follows: TGTGCCAGCAGTTCGGGACAAGTTTCGAGAACTGAAGCTTTCTTT. Its protein product is CASSSGQVSRTEAFF.

This clone was picked up one time. The V and J genes are TRBV11-2 and TRBJ2-5; perhaps TRBD1 as D (5 bases). Germline values: CDR1 SGHAT, CDR2 FQNNGV. This CDR3 has 13 amino acids. Trimming took off 0 bases at V and 4 bases at J, with 6 bases between the two ends. DNA of the CDR3: TGTGCCAGCAGCTTAGAAAGGGGAGAGACCCAGTACTTC. This encodes CASSLERGETQYF.

The CDR3 sequence: CASSAEAYEQYF. The CDR3 DNA reads TGTGCCAGCAGTGCAGAAGCCTACGAGCAGTACTTC. This chain joins TRBV2 and TRBJ2-7; unclear D gene. Germline V gene data show CDR1 as SNHLY and CDR2 as FYNNEI. This CDR3 region has 12 residues. The V gene lost 4 bases and the J gene lost 2 bases, with 6 bases spanning the gap.

J is TRBJ2-7 and V is TRBV6-5, with TRBD1 matching over 11 bases. V gave up 6 bases and J gave up 2 bases; unmatched junction bases: 6. CDR1 MNHEY and CDR2 SVGAGI come from the germline V gene. The CDR3 runs to 15 residues. The CDR3 here is CASSRQGQGAYEQYF. DNA of the CDR3: TGTGCCAGCAGCAGGCAGGGACAGGGGGCCTACGAGCAGTACTTC.

The rearrangement joins TRBV2 to TRBJ2-5; TRBD2 might be the D (5 bases). Germline lookup yields CDR1 SNHLY and CDR2 FYNNEI. V dropped 4 bases and J dropped 1 base, with 13 bases sitting between them. The CDR3 contains 15 residues. CDR3 in amino acids: CASSVWSGAQETQYF. CDR3 coding DNA: TGTGCCAGCAGTGTGTGGAGCGGAGCCCAAGAGACCCAGTACTTC.

This clone was detected once. The chain carries TRBV6-6 and TRBJ1-5; 9 bases map to TRBD1. Germline V gives CDR1 MNHNY, CDR2 SVGAGI (reference sequence). This CDR3 has 17 residues. The V and J ends lost 5 bases and 0 bases, in that order; junction bases with no gene match: 8. In nucleotides, the CDR3 is TGTGCCAGCAGTCCCGGACAGGGGAGCTATAGCAATCAGCCCCAGCATTTT. It is translated as CASSPGQGSYSNQPQHF.